This T cell receptor beta chain was identified during a study of blood T cell repertoires in COVID-19. Study summary: T cells, B-cell-depleted T cells, or PBMCs supplied cDNA or gDNA.

Germline V gives CDR1 SEHNR, CDR2 FQNEAQ (reference sequence). The ends were cut back, 0 bases at V and 4 bases at J, with 13 bases in the middle. The CDR3 extends over 16 amino acids. In the study's own analysis: Scientists estimated how many nucleated cells there were by amplifying reference gene primers. Profiling relied on immunoSEQ multiplex PCR, and the TCRdb table lists in-frame clones only, not all of them. That table is the source of V, J and clone size, and D and trimming were worked out from the DNA. The sample carries about 160,000 clones, 85% to 90% recorded once. The chain links TRBV7-9 to TRBJ2-1; no clear D. The sequence came from a woman aged 70-85 years with COVID-19, enrolled during active disease. Sequencing used peripheral blood. The CDR3 spells CASSLAPSTSYNEQFF. The CDR3 DNA reads TGTGCCAGCAGCTTAGCTCCCTCGACTTCGTACAATGAGCAGTTCTTC.